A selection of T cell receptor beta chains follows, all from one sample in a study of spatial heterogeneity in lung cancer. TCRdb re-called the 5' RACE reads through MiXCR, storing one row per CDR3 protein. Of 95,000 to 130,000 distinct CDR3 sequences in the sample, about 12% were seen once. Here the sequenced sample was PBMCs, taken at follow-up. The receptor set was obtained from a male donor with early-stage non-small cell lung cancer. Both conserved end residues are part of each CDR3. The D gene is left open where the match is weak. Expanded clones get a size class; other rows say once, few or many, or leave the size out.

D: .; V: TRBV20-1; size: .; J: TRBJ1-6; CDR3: CSARGGFNSPLHF; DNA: TGCAGTGCTAGAGGAGGTTTCAATTCACCCCTCCACTTT
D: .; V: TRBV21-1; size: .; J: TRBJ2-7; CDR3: CASSKGNRDRKPYEQYF; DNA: TGTGCCAGCAGCAAAGGGAACCGGGACAGAAAACCCTACGAGCAGTACTTC
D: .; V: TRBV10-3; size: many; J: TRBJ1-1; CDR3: CAISESRAEAFF; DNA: TGTGCCATCAGTGAGTCTAGAGCTGAAGCTTTCTTT
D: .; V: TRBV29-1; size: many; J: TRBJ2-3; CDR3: CSVVSSANYRTDTQYF; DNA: TGCAGCGTTGTCTCCTCCGCGAATTATCGCACAGATACGCAGTATTTT
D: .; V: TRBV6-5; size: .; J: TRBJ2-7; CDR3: CASPTRGLNEQYF; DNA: TGTGCCAGCCCAACCAGGGGTTTGAACGAGCAGTACTTC
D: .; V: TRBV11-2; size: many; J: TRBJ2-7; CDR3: CASSLLSRRSYEQYF; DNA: TGTGCCAGCAGCTTATTATCCAGGAGGTCCTACGAGCAGTACTTC
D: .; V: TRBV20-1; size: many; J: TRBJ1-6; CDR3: CSATPDLSSYNSPLHF; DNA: TGCAGTGCTACTCCGGACCTAAGCTCCTATAATTCACCCCTCCACTTT
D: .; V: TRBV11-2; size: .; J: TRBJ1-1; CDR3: CASSWLQGSEAFF; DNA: TGTGCCAGCAGCTGGCTTCAGGGGAGTGAAGCTTTCTTT
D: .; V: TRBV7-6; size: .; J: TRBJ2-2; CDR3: CASSLLAAATGELFF; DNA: TGTGCCAGCAGCTTACTAGCCGCAGCCACCGGGGAGCTGTTTTTT
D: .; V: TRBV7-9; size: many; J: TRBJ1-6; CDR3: CASSLLTISPLHF; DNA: TGTGCCAGCAGCTTATTGACGATTTCACCCCTCCACTTT
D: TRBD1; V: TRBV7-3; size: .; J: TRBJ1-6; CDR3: CASSFGTGLNSPLHF; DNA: TGTGCCAGCAGCTTCGGGACAGGATTAAATTCACCCCTCCACTTT
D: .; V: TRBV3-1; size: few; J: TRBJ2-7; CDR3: CATSDSLYEQYF; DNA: TGTGCCACTTCGGACAGCCTCTACGAGCAGTACTTC
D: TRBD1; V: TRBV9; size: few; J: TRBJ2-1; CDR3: CASSVAQGALLGEQFF; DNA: TGTGCCAGCAGCGTAGCTCAGGGGGCCCTATTGGGTGAGCAGTTCTTC
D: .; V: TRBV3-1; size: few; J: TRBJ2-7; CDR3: CASSPPGTGYEQYF; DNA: TGTGCCAGCAGCCCCCCAGGGACCGGCTACGAGCAGTACTTC
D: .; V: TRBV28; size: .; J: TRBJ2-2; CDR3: CASSLGRVYTGELFF; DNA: TGTGCCAGCAGTCTGGGTAGGGTGTACACCGGGGAGCTGTTTTTT